The rows below give T cell receptor beta chains drawn from one sample of a study of regulatory T cells in long-lasting Graves disease. TCRdb processed the multiplex PCR reads anew with MiXCR; each CDR3 protein has one entry. The repertoire has a few hundred thousand distinct CDR3 sequences, about 20% of them found once; the top ten carry 14%. These data were also filed under a second study, of T cells in Graves' hyperthyroidism and ophthalmopathy.

Sequencing used peripheral blood mononuclear cells (PBMCs), obtained at new diagnosis, from a patient treated with antithyroid drugs. These receptors came from a woman aged 30 to 39 with Graves disease. Each CDR3 is given with its conserved first and last residue. D genes are given only for firm matches.

j_call: TRBJ2-7
d_call: -
v_call: TRBV2
cdr3_aa: CASSGTFLSSYEQYF

j_call: TRBJ1-1
d_call: -
v_call: TRBV5-1
cdr3_aa: CASSLGGAVWTEAFF

j_call: TRBJ1-1
d_call: -
v_call: TRBV30
cdr3_aa: CAWSTKGAGWATEAFF

j_call: TRBJ1-6
d_call: -
v_call: TRBV19
cdr3_aa: CASKGALSNSPLHF

j_call: TRBJ2-3
d_call: -
v_call: TRBV6-1
cdr3_aa: CASSVLNTQYF

j_call: TRBJ2-7
d_call: TRBD2
v_call: TRBV18
cdr3_aa: CASSLSLAGGNEQYF

j_call: TRBJ2-7
d_call: TRBD2
v_call: TRBV7-2
cdr3_aa: CASSLGGGAGGKEQYF

j_call: TRBJ1-2
d_call: -
v_call: TRBV7-9
cdr3_aa: CASGAGTDYGYTF

j_call: TRBJ1-6
d_call: -
v_call: TRBV10-2
cdr3_aa: CASMVAGRDNSPLHF

j_call: TRBJ2-3
d_call: TRBD2
v_call: TRBV6-4
cdr3_aa: CASSDSTSGGDTQYF

j_call: TRBJ1-2
d_call: -
v_call: TRBV6-2/TRBV6-3
cdr3_aa: CASGGPGQPGYTF

j_call: TRBJ1-2
d_call: -
v_call: TRBV18
cdr3_aa: CASSPPGSGPYGYTF

j_call: TRBJ1-3
d_call: TRBD1
v_call: TRBV14
cdr3_aa: CASSHLTGTHGNTIYF

j_call: TRBJ2-1
d_call: TRBD2
v_call: TRBV20-1
cdr3_aa: CSARWASGGANEQFF

j_call: TRBJ2-7
d_call: -
v_call: TRBV29-1
cdr3_aa: CSVEDGGGTRRYF

j_call: TRBJ1-5
d_call: -
v_call: TRBV27
cdr3_aa: CASSVQGSEQPQHF

j_call: TRBJ1-2
d_call: -
v_call: TRBV5-1
cdr3_aa: CASRTGDDGYTF

j_call: TRBJ1-4
d_call: TRBD1
v_call: TRBV7-2
cdr3_aa: CASSLGGTDEKLFF

j_call: TRBJ1-2
d_call: TRBD1
v_call: TRBV3-1
cdr3_aa: CASSLGQGLYGYTF

j_call: TRBJ2-7
d_call: TRBD1
v_call: TRBV28
cdr3_aa: CASSPSGTGSYEQYF

j_call: TRBJ2-6
d_call: TRBD1
v_call: TRBV5-1
cdr3_aa: CASSSRDRGYAGANVLTF

j_call: TRBJ2-1
d_call: TRBD2
v_call: TRBV5-4
cdr3_aa: CASSLKRGGREDNEQFF

j_call: TRBJ2-3
d_call: TRBD2
v_call: TRBV12-5
cdr3_aa: CASGLGSRGATDTQYF

j_call: TRBJ1-1
d_call: TRBD1
v_call: TRBV7-3
cdr3_aa: CASSRQGNTEAFF

j_call: TRBJ2-2
d_call: TRBD2
v_call: TRBV11-2
cdr3_aa: CASTAGTSGTGELFF

j_call: TRBJ1-4
d_call: -
v_call: TRBV7-9
cdr3_aa: CASSWDLTTNEKLFF

j_call: TRBJ1-1
d_call: -
v_call: TRBV6-5
cdr3_aa: CASSYGTLNTEAFF

j_call: TRBJ2-3
d_call: -
v_call: TRBV9
cdr3_aa: CASSVNYGTDTQYF

j_call: TRBJ1-2
d_call: -
v_call: TRBV20-1
cdr3_aa: CSARTAVNYGYTF

j_call: TRBJ2-2
d_call: TRBD2
v_call: TRBV4-1
cdr3_aa: CASSQPLGRSPGTSGYTGELFF

j_call: TRBJ2-3
d_call: -
v_call: TRBV20-1
cdr3_aa: CSARLDFTDTQYF

j_call: TRBJ2-7
d_call: TRBD2
v_call: TRBV28
cdr3_aa: CASGGGVYEQYF

j_call: TRBJ1-3
d_call: -
v_call: TRBV20-1
cdr3_aa: CSARDNRAISGNTIYF

j_call: TRBJ1-2
d_call: -
v_call: TRBV7-3
cdr3_aa: CASSLDGYTF

j_call: TRBJ1-2
d_call: -
v_call: TRBV5-1
cdr3_aa: CASSLDEFYGYTF

j_call: TRBJ1-5
d_call: -
v_call: TRBV2
cdr3_aa: CASSAEGGSSSNQPQHF

j_call: TRBJ1-2
d_call: TRBD1
v_call: TRBV11-2
cdr3_aa: CASSLSGTGTLEKYGYTF

j_call: TRBJ2-4
d_call: -
v_call: TRBV5-1
cdr3_aa: CASSANPKGIQYF

j_call: TRBJ2-3
d_call: TRBD2
v_call: TRBV20-1
cdr3_aa: CSALERGRNTQYF

j_call: TRBJ2-7
d_call: -
v_call: TRBV27
cdr3_aa: CASSSQGKASYEQYF

j_call: TRBJ2-3
d_call: -
v_call: TRBV20-1
cdr3_aa: CSASIRGTDTQYF

j_call: TRBJ2-7
d_call: TRBD2
v_call: TRBV9
cdr3_aa: CASSVAGGSPYEQYF

j_call: TRBJ2-5
d_call: -
v_call: TRBV10-3
cdr3_aa: CAISDSGTQETQYF

j_call: TRBJ2-7
d_call: TRBD1
v_call: TRBV6-1
cdr3_aa: CASSPTGTGASEQYF

j_call: TRBJ1-1
d_call: TRBD1
v_call: TRBV2
cdr3_aa: CASAGGPNTEAFF

j_call: TRBJ1-1
d_call: -
v_call: TRBV9
cdr3_aa: CASSRGGGVTEAFF

j_call: TRBJ2-1
d_call: TRBD1
v_call: TRBV18
cdr3_aa: CASSPGQGSYNERFF

j_call: TRBJ2-3
d_call: TRBD2
v_call: TRBV5-1
cdr3_aa: CASSPRDYDTQYF